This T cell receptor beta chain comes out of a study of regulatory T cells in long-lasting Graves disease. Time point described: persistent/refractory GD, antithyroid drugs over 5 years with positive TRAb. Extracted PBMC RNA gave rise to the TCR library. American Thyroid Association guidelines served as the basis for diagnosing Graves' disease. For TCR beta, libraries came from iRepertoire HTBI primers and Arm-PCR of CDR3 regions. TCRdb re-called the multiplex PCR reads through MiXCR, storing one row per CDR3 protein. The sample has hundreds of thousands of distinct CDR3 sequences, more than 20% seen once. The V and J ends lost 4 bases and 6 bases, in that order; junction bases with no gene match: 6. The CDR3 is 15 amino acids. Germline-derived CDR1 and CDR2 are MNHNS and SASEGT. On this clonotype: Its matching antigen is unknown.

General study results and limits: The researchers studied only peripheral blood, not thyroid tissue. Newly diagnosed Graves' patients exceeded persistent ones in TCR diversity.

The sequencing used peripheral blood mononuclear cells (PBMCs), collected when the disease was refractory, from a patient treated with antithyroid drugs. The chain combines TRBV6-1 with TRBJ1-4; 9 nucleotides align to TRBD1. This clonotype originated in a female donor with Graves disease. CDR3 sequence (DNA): TGTGCCAGCAGTGGTACAGGGGGCCGGGATGAAAAACTGTTTTTT. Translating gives CASSGTGGRDEKLFF.